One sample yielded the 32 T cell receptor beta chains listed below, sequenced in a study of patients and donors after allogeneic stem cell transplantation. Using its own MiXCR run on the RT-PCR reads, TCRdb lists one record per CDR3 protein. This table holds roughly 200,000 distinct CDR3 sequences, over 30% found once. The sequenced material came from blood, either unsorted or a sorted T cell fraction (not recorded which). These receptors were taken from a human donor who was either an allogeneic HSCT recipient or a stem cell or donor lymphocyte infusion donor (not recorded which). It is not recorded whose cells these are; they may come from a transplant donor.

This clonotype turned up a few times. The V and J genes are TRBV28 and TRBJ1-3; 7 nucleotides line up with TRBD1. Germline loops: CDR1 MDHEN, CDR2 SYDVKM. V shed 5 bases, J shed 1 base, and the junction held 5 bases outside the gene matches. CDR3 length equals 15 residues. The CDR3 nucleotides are TGTGCCAGCAGTCCCGACAGGGAGTCTGGAAACACCATATATTTT. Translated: CASSPDRESGNTIYF.

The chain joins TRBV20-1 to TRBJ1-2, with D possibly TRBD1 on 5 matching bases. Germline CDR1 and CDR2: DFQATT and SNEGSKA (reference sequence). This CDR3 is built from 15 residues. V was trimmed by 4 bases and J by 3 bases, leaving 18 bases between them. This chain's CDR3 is CSAKGAGRFDYGYTF. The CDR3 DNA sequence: TGCAGTGCTAAGGGAGCAGGGAGATTCGACTATGGCTACACCTTC.

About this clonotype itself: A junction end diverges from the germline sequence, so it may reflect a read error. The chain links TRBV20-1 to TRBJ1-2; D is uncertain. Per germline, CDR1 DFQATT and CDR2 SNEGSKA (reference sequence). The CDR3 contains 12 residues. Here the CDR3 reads CGAFRLGLGYTF. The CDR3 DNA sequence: TGCGGTGCTTTTCGATTGGGCTTAGGCTACACCTTC.

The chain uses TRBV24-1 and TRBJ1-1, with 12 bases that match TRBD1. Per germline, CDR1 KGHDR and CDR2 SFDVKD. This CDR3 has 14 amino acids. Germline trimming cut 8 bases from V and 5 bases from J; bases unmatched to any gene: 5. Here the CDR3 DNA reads TGTGCCACCACCCCGGGACAGGGGGCGACTGAAGCTTTCTTT. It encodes CATTPGQGATEAFF.

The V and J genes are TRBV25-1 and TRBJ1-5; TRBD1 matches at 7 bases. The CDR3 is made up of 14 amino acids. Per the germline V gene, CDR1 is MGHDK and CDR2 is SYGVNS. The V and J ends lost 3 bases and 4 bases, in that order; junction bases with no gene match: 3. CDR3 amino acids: CASSETGNNQPQHF. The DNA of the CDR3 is TGTGCCAGCAGTGAGACAGGGAATAATCAGCCCCAGCATTTT.

The CDR3 sequence: CASSRDRAGNTGELFF. DNA of the CDR3: TGTGCCAGCAGTAGAGACAGGGCTGGGAACACCGGGGAGCTGTTTTTT. The chain joins TRBV6-1 to TRBJ2-2; 7 bases agree with TRBD1. CDR1 is MNHNS and CDR2 is SASEGT in the germline V gene. This CDR3 comprises 16 residues. The ends lost 5 bases at V and 1 base at J; junction bases unmatched: 7.

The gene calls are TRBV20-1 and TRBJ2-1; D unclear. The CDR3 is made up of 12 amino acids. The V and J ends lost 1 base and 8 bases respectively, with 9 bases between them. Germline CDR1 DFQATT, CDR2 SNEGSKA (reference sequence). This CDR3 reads CSARAYIHEQFF. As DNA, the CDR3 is TGCAGTGCTAGAGCCTATATCCATGAGCAGTTCTTC.

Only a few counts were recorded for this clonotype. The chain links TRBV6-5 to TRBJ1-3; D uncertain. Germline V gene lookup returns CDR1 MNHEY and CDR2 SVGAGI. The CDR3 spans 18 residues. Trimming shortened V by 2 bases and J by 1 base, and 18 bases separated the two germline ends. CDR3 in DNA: TGTGCCAGCAGTTACCGCGGGGATATGGGCCAATCTGGAAACACCATATATTTT. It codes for CASSYRGDMGQSGNTIYF.

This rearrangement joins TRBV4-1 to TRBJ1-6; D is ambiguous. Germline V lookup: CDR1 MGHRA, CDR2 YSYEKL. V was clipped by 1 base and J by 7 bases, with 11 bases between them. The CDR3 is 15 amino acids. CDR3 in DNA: TGCGCCAGCAGCCAAGGGGAAGGGTGGAATTCACCCCTCCACTTT. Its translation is CASSQGEGWNSPLHF.

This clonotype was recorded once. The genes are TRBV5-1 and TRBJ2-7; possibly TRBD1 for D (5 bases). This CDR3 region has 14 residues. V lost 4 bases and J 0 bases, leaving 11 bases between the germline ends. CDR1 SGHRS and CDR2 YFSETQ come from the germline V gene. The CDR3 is CASSRTLTSYEQYF. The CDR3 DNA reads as TGCGCCAGCAGCCGGACACTAACCTCCTACGAGCAGTACTTC.

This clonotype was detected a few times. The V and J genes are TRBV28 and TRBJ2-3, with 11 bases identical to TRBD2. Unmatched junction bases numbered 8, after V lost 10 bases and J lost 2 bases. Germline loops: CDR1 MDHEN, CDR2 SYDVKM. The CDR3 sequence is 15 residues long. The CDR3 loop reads CATEMGLAATDTQYF. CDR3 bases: TGTGCCACCGAGATGGGACTAGCGGCCACAGATACGCAGTATTTT.

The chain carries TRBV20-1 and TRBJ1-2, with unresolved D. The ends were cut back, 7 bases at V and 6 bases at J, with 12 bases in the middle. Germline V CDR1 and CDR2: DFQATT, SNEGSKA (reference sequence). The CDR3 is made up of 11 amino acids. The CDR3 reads CSDRDKDGYTF. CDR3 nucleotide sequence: TGCAGTGATAGGGATAAGGATGGCTACACCTTC.

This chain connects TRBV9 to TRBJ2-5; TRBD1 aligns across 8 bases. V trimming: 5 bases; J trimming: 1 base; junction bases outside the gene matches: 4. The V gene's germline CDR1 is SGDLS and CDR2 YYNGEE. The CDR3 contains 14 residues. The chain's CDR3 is CASSVGQGQETQYF. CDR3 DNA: TGTGCCAGCAGTGTTGGACAGGGCCAAGAGACCCAGTACTTC.

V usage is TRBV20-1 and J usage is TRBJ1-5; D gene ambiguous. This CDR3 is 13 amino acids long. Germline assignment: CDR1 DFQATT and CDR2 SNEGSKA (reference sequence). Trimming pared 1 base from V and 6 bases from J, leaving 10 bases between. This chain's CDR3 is CSARASTGQPQHF. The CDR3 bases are TGCAGTGCTAGAGCATCGACGGGTCAGCCCCAGCATTTT.

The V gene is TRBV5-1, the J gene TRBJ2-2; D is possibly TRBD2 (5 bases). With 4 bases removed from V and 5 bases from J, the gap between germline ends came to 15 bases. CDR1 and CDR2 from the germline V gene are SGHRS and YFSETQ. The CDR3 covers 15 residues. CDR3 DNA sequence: TGCGCCAGCAGCCTGACCGCACGGAGGACCGGGGAGCTGTTTTTT. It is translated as CASSLTARRTGELFF. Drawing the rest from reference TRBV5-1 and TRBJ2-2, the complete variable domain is KAGVTQTPRYLIKTRGQQVTLSCSPISGHRSVSWYQQTPGQGLQFLFEYFSETQRNKGNFPGRFSGRQFSNSRSEMNVSTLELGDSALYLCASSLTARRTGELFFGEGSRLTVL.

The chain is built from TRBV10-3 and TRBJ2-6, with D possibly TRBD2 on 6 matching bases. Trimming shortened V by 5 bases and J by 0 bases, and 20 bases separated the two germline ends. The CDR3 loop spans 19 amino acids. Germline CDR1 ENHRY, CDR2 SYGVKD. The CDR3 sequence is CAISPSPMEGRSGANVLTF. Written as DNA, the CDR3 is TGTGCCATCAGTCCCAGCCCCATGGAGGGGCGCTCTGGGGCCAACGTCCTGACTTTC.

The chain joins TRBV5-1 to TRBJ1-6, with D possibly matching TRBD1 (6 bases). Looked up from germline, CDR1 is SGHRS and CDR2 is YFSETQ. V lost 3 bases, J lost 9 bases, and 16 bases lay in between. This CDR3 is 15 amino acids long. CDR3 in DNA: TGCGCCAGCAGCTGGGGGGACACCGGATTTTCACCCCTCCACTTT. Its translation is CASSWGDTGFSPLHF.

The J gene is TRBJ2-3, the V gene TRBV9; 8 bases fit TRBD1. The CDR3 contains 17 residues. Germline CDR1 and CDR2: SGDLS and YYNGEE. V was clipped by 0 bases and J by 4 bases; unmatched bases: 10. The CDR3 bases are TGTGCCAGCAGCGTAGGAGTGGACAGGGTTCGCCCAGATACGCAGTATTTT. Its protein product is CASSVGVDRVRPDTQYF. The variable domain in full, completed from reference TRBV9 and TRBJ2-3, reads DSGVTQTPKHLITATGQRVTLRCSPRSGDLSVYWYQQSLDQGLQFLIQYYNGEERAKGNILERFSAQQFPDLHSELNLSSLELGDSALYFCASSVGVDRVRPDTQYFGPGTRLTVL.

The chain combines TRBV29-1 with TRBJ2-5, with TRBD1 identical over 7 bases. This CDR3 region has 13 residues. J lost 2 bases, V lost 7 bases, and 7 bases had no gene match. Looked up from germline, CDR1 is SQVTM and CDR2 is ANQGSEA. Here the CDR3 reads CSAVGRGQETQYF. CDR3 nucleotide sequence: TGCAGCGCTGTGGGCAGGGGGCAAGAGACCCAGTACTTC.

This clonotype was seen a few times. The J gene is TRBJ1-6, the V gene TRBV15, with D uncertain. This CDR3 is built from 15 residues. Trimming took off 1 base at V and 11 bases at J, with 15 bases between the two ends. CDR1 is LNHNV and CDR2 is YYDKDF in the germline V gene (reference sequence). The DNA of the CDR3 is TGTGCCACCAGCAGAGTTTCGGGAGGTCCGGCACCCCTCCACTTT. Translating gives CATSRVSGGPAPLHF.

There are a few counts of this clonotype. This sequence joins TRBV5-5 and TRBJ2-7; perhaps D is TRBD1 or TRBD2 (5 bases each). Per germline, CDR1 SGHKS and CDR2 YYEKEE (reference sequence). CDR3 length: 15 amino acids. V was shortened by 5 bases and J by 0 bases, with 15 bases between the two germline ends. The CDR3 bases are TGTGCCAGCAGTTCGCCGGGACGGAGCTCCTACGAGCAGTACTTC. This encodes CASSSPGRSSYEQYF.

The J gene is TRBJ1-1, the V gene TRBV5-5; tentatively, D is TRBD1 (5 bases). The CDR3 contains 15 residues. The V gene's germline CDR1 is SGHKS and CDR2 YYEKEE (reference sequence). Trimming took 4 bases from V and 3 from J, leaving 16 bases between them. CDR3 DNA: TGTGCCAGCAGCCGGACACCCCATGGGGACACTGAAGCTTTCTTT. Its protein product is CASSRTPHGDTEAFF. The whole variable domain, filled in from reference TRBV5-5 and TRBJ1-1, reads DAGVTQSPTHLIKTRGQQVTLRCSPISGHKSVSWYQQVLGQGPQFIFQYYEKEERGRGNFPDRFSARQFPNYSSELNVNALLLGDSALYLCASSRTPHGDTEAFFGQGTRLTVV.

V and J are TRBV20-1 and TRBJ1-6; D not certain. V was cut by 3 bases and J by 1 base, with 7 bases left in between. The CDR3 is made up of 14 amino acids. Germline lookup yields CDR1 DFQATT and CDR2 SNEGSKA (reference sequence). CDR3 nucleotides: TGCAGTGCTAGGGCTGGATCCTATAATTCACCCCTCCACTTT. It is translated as CSARAGSYNSPLHF.

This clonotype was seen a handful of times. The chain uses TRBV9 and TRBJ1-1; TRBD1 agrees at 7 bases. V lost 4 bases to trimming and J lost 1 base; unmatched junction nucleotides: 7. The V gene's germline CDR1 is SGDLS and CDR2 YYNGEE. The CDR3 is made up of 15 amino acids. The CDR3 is CASSQSGQPNTEAFF. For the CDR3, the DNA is TGTGCCAGCAGCCAGTCGGGACAGCCGAACACTGAAGCTTTCTTT.

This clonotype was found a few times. CDR3 sequence (DNA): TGCAGCGTTGAGGGCAACATGAACACTGAAGCTTTCTTT. This codes for CSVEGNMNTEAFF. The chain combines TRBV29-1 with TRBJ1-1; no clear D gene. Germline lookup yields CDR1 SQVTM and CDR2 ANQGSEA. Trimming cost V 3 bases and J 0 bases, with 8 bases left between them. This CDR3 is built from 13 residues.

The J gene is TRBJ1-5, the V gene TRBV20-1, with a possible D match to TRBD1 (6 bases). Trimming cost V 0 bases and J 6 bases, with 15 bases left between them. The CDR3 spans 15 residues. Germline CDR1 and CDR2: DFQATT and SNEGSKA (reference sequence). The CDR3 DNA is TGCAGTGCTAGAGATCGGACCCTAGGGGGTCAGCCCCAGCATTTT. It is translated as CSARDRTLGGQPQHF.

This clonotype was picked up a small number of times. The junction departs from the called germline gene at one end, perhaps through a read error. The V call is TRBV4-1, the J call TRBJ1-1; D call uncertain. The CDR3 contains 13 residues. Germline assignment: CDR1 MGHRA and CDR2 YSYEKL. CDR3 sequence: CVSSQDWEAEAFF. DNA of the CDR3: TGCGTCAGCAGCCAAGATTGGGAGGCTGAAGCTTTCTTT.

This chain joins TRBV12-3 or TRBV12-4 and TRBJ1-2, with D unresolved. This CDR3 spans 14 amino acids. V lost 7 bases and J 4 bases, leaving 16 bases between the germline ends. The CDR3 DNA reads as TGTGCCAGCACCCCACCTGACGGCCCCTATGGCTACACCTTC. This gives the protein CASTPPDGPYGYTF.

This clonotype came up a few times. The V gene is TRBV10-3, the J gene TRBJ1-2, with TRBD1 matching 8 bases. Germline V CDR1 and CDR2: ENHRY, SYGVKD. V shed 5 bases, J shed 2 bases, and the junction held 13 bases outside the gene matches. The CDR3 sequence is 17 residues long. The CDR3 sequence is CAISNSDRGDLNYGYTF. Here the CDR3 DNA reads TGTGCCATCAGTAACTCCGACAGGGGAGATTTAAACTATGGCTACACCTTC.

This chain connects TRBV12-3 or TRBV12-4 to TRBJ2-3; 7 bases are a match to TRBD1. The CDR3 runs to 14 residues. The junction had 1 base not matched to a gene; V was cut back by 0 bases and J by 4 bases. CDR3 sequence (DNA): TGTGCCAGCAGTTTAGCAGGGGGCGCAGATACGCAGTATTTT. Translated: CASSLAGGADTQYF.

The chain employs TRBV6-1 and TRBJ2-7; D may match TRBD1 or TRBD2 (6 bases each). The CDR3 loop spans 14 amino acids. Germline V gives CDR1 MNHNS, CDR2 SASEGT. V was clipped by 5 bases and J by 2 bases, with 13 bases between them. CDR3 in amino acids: CASSMGGSTYEQYF. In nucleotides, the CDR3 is TGTGCCAGCAGTATGGGGGGCAGTACCTACGAGCAGTACTTC.

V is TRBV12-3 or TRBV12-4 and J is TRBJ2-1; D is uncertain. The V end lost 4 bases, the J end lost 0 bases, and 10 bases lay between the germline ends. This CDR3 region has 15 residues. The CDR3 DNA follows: TGTGCCAGCAGTTCCCAGGTTAGCTCCTACAATGAGCAGTTCTTC. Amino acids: CASSSQVSSYNEQFF.